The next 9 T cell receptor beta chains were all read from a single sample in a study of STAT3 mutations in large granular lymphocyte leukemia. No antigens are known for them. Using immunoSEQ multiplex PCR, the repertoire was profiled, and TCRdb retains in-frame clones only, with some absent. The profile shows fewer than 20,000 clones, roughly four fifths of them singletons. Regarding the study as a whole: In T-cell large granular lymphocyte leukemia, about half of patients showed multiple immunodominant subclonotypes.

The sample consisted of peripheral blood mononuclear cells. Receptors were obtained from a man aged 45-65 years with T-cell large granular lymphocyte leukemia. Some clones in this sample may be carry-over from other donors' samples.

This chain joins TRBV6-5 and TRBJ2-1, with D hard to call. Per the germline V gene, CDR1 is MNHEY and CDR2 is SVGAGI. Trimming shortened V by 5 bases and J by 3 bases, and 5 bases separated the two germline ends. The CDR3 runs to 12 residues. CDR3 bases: TGTGCCAGCAGTGGCTACTACAATGAGCAGTTCTTC. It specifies CASSGYYNEQFF.

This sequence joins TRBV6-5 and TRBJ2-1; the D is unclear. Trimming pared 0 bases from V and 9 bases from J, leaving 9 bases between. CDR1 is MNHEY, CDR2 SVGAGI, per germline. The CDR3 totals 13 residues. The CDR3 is CASSYSTLGEQFF. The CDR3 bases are TGTGCCAGCAGTTACTCGACCCTCGGTGAGCAGTTCTTC.

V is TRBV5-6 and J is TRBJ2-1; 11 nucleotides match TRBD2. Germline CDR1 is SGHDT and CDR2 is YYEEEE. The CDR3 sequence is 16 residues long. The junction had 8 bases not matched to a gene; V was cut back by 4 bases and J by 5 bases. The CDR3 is CASSPIAGGVDNEQFF. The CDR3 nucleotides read TGTGCCAGCAGCCCCATAGCGGGAGGGGTTGACAATGAGCAGTTCTTC.

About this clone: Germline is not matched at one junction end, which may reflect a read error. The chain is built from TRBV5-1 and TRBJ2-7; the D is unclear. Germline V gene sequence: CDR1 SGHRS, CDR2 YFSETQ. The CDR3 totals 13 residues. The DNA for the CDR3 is TGCGCCAGCAGCAACGGTCGCTCCGACGAGCAGTACTTC. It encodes CASSNGRSDEQYF.

The CDR3: CASRSTGESTEAFF. In DNA form, the CDR3 reads TGTGCCAGCAGGTCCACAGGGGAATCGACTGAAGCTTTCTTT. The rearrangement uses TRBV7-9 and TRBJ1-1, with 7 bases that match TRBD1. The junction had 9 bases not matched to a gene; V was cut back by 6 bases and J by 5 bases. This CDR3 spans 14 amino acids. CDR1 and CDR2 from the germline V gene are SEHNR and FQNEAQ (reference sequence).

The CDR3: CASSLTSGGSLPGANVLTF. CDR3 nucleotide sequence: TGTGCCAGCAGCTTAACCTCTGGAGGGAGCCTCCCTGGGGCCAACGTCCTGACTTTC. This rearrangement joins TRBV11-2 to TRBJ2-6; possibly TRBD2 for D (6 bases). The CDR3 extends over 19 amino acids. In germline, CDR1 is SGHAT, CDR2 FQNNGV. Trimming cost V 2 bases and J 2 bases, with 19 bases left between them.

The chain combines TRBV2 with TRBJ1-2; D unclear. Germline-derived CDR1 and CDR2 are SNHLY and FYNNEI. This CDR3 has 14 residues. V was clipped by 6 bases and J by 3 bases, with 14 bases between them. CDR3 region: CASRATVSDYGYTF. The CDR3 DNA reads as TGTGCCAGCAGAGCGACCGTTTCGGACTATGGCTACACCTTC.

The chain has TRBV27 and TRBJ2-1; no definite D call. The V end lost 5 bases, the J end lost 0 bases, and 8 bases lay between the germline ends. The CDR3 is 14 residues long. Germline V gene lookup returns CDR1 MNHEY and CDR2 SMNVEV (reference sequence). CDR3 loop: CASSPQSSYNEQFF. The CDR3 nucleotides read TGTGCCAGCAGTCCCCAGAGCTCCTACAATGAGCAGTTCTTC.

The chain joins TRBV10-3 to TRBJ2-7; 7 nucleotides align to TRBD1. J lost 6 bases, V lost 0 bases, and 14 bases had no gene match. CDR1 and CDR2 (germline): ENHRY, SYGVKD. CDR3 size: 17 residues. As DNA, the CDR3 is TGTGCCATCAGTGAGTCGACAGGGCCCCCACCCAAGTCCGAGCAGTACTTC. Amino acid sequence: CAISESTGPPPKSEQYF.